This T cell receptor (beta chain) comes out of a study of cytomegalovirus exposure and HLA in healthy donors. The study ran its PCR with 60 Vbeta and 13 Jbeta primers. The protocol was immunoSEQ multiplex PCR, while the TCRdb copy is restricted to in-frame clones and leaves out a portion. The sample has some 150,000 clones; roughly 80% are singletons. This clone has more than one count but fewer than ten. Its antigen is not known. This CDR3 has 14 amino acids. The ends were cut back, 0 bases at V and 3 bases at J, with 9 bases in the middle. The V gene's germline CDR1 is SEHNR and CDR2 FQNEAQ (reference sequence). Study findings and constraints: Later on, analysis showed that most CMV-associated TCR beta chains appeared to be HLA-restricted. The number of N-insertions in an Asian-associated ancestry cluster was reportedly below the approximately 690-donor mean in a later analysis.

The clonotype originates from a man aged 50 or older in good health and CMV-seropositive. J is TRBJ2-7 and V is TRBV7-9, with D perhaps matching TRBD2 (6 bases). Sequences were obtained from PBMCs. Here the CDR3 DNA reads TGTGCCAGCAGCTTAGCGGGAGGACACTACGAGCAGTACTTC. It encodes CASSLAGGHYEQYF.